Listed below are T cell receptor beta chains from one sample, sequenced in a study of molecular identifiers for immune sequencing clone quantification. TCRdb passed the PCR reads through MiXCR, listing each CDR3 protein once. This table holds under 800,000 distinct CDR3 sequences, 25% found once. The sequenced sample was naive CD8+ T cells from blood, with Jurkat cell RNA spiked in. The source of these receptors is a human donor in good health. Some libraries in this study had Jurkat cell RNA spiked in. The CDR3 runs from the conserved cysteine through the conserved F or W. A D gene is named only where the DNA matches it firmly. Clone size appears in some rows only: once, few, many, or a class for an expanded clone.

TRBJ2-1	TRBV6-5	-	-	TGTGCCAGCAGTTACGGTCCAGGAGAGCAGTTCTTC	CASSYGPGEQFF
TRBJ2-3	TRBV7-2	many	TRBD2	TGTGCCAGCAGCTTTTTGGGACTAGCGGGAGCCAGGACGCGCACAGATACGCAGTATTTT	CASSFLGLAGARTRTDTQYF
TRBJ2-3	TRBV4-1	few	-	TGCGCCAGCAGCCAGACTAGGGGTAGCACAGATACGCAGTATTTT	CASSQTRGSTDTQYF
TRBJ1-1	TRBV4-3	-	-	TGCGCCAGCAGCCAAGATAGAACAGTAGGCACTGAAGCTTTCTTT	CASSQDRTVGTEAFF
TRBJ2-7	TRBV6-5	few	-	TGTGCCAGCAGTTACGGGGTTGGCTACGAGCAGTACTTC	CASSYGVGYEQYF
TRBJ1-5	TRBV27	many	-	TGTGCCAGCAGTCACGAGGGGGTGAGCAATCAGCCCCAGCATTTT	CASSHEGVSNQPQHF
TRBJ2-7	TRBV4-1	many	TRBD1	TGCGCCAGCAGCCAAGGCCCCGGGACAGGGGATGGTGAGCAGTACTTC	CASSQGPGTGDGEQYF
TRBJ2-3	TRBV6-5	-	-	TGTGCCAGCAGTCGAAGGGACGGTAGCACAGATGCGCAGTATTTT	CASSRRDGSTDAQYF
TRBJ2-7	TRBV4-1	-	TRBD2	TGCGCCAGCAGCCAGTCTAGCGGAGGGGCCCTATCCTACGAGCAGTACTTC	CASSQSSGGALSYEQYF
TRBJ1-1	TRBV6-1	-	TRBD1	TGTGCCAGCCGGGACAGCGACTACACTGAAGCTTTCTTT	CASRDSDYTEAFF
TRBJ1-5	TRBV4-3	-	-	TGCGCCAGCAGCCAAGATCGAGGACAGAGCAATCAGCCCCAGCATTTT	CASSQDRGQSNQPQHF
TRBJ1-2	TRBV15	-	TRBD1	TGTGCCACCAGCAGTGAGACAGGGGTTGGCTACACCTTC	CATSSETGVGYTF
TRBJ1-1	TRBV29-1	few	-	TGCAGCGTTGAAAGAATGAACACTGAAGCTTTCTTT	CSVERMNTEAFF
TRBJ2-6	TRBV6-2/TRBV6-3	-	-	TGTGCCAGCAGTCACCCTACGGGACAAGCGATATTCTCTGGGGCCAACGTCCTGACTTTC	CASSHPTGQAIFSGANVLTF
TRBJ1-1	TRBV7-9	many	-	TGTGCCAGCAGCTTAGCGCAAGGAGGAGGCGGTGAAGCTTTCTTT	CASSLAQGGGGEAFF
TRBJ1-2	TRBV6-5	-	TRBD1	TGTGCCAGCAGTCCAACCGGGACAGCGGAAACATGGCTCTATGGCTACACCTTC	CASSPTGTAETWLYGYTF
TRBJ2-3	TRBV11-2	many	-	TGTGCCAGCAGCTTGCTCGCTACAGATACGCAGTATTTT	CASSLLATDTQYF
TRBJ2-3	TRBV7-9	-	-	TGTGCCGGCAGCTTAGCGGGCACAGATACGCAGTATTTT	CAGSLAGTDTQYF
TRBJ2-5	TRBV7-2	many	-	TGTGCCAGCAGCTTAGGTTACAGCCAAGAGACCCAGTACTTC	CASSLGYSQETQYF
TRBJ2-7	TRBV7-9	many	-	TGTGCCAGAGCAGGGGCGGGGGCCCCTACCGAGCAGTACTTC	CARAGAGAPTEQYF
TRBJ2-1	TRBV3-1	-	-	TGTGCCAGCAGCCAAGGGAGGGGGAATGAGCAGTTCTTC	CASSQGRGNEQFF
TRBJ2-1	TRBV7-3	-	TRBD2	TGTGCCAGCAGCTTAACGTTATCAGCGGGAACCTACAATGAGCAGTTCTTC	CASSLTLSAGTYNEQFF
TRBJ2-3	TRBV4-3	-	TRBD2	TGCGCCAGCAGCCAAGATCCCAGACTAGCGGGAGTCGTAGATACGCAGTATTTT	CASSQDPRLAGVVDTQYF
TRBJ2-5	TRBV30	few	-	TGTGCCTGGAGTGGGCGTATGATGGAGACCCAGTACTTC	CAWSGRMMETQYF
TRBJ2-3	TRBV30	many	-	TGTGCCTGGAGTGTATCCAGGGGGGTAGATACGCAGTATTTT	CAWSVSRGVDTQYF
TRBJ2-5	TRBV4-1	-	TRBD2	TGCGCCAGCAGCCACGAACTAGCGGTCCAAGCCGAGACCCAGTACTTC	CASSHELAVQAETQYF
TRBJ2-1	TRBV5-8	few	-	TGTGCCAGCACCCTTGTCGCTGCAGCGCCCCACTACAATGAGCAGTTCTTC	CASTLVAAAPHYNEQFF
TRBJ1-1	TRBV6-5	-	-	TGTGCCAGCACCCACCGGGCCCAAGCTTTCTTT	CASTHRAQAFF
TRBJ2-5	TRBV2	few	-	TGTGCCAGCAATCAAGAGACCCAGTACTTC	CASNQETQYF
TRBJ2-7	TRBV7-9	many	TRBD2	TGTGCCAGCAGCTCCCGAATGGGAGGGTACGAGCAGTACTTC	CASSSRMGGYEQYF
TRBJ2-1	TRBV25-1	-	-	TGTGCCAGCAATGGCGGGGGCGCCTACAATGAGCAGTTCTTC	CASNGGGAYNEQFF
TRBJ2-3	TRBV20-1	many	-	TGCAGTGCTGAGGGGGATGGGACTAAAGCCGTTGCCACGCAGTATTTT	CSAEGDGTKAVATQYF
TRBJ2-3	TRBV7-6	few	TRBD2	TGTGCCAGCAGCCCACCCGTCGGACTAGCTCAGACAGATACGCAGTATTTT	CASSPPVGLAQTDTQYF
TRBJ1-4	TRBV7-6	many	TRBD1	TGTGCCAGCAGCTTGCGGTACAGGGGGACTAATGAAAAACTGTTTTTT	CASSLRYRGTNEKLFF
TRBJ1-1	TRBV4-1	-	-	TGCGCCAGCAGCCAAGCAGGGGACGCTTTCATGAACACTGAAGCTTTCTTT	CASSQAGDAFMNTEAFF
TRBJ2-7	TRBV4-3	-	TRBD1	TGCGCCAGCAGCCAAGAGTCAGGGGGCCAAGAGCAGTACTTC	CASSQESGGQEQYF
TRBJ1-6	TRBV5-1	-	-	TGCGCCAGCAGCTCTTATTCACCCCTCCACTTT	CASSSYSPLHF